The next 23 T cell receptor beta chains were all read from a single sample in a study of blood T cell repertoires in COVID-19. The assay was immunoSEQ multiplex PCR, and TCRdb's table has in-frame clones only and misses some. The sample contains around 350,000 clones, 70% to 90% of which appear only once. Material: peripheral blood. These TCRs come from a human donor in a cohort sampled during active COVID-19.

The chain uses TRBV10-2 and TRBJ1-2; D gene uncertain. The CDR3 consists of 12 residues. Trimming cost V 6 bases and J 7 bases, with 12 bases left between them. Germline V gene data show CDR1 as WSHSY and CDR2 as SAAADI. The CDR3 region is CASSPTLPGYTF. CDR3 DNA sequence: TGCGCCAGCAGCCCAACTCTTCCTGGCTACACCTTC.

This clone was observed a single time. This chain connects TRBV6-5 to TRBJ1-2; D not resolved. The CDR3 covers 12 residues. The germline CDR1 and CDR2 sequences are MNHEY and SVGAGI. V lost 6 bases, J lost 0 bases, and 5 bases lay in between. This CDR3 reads CASRAANYGYTF. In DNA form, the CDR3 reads TGTGCCAGCAGGGCCGCTAACTATGGCTACACCTTC.

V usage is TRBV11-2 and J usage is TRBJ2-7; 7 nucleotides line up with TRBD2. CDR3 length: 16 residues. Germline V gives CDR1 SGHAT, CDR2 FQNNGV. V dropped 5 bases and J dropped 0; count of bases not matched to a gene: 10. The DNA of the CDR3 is TGTGCCAGCAGCCCAACCGGCGGGGGAGCCTCCTACGAGCAGTACTTC. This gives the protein CASSPTGGGASYEQYF.

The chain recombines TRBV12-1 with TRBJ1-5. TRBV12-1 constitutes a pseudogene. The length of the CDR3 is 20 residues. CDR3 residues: CASSFIGLRGGDLGNQPQHF. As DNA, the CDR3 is TGTGCCAGCAGCTTTATCGGTCTTAGGGGAGGTGATCTAGGCAATCAGCCCCAGCATTTT.

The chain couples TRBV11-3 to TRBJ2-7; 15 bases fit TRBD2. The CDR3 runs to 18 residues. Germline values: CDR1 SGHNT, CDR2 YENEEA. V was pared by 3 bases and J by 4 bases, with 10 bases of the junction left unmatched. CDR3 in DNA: TGTGCCAGCAGCTTGGAAACGGGACTAGCGGGGGGCTTTTACGAGCAGTACTTC. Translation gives CASSLETGLAGGFYEQYF.

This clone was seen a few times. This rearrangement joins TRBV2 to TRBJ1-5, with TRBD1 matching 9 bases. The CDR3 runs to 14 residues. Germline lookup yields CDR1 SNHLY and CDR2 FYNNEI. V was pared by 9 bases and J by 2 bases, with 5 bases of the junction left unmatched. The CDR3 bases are TGTGCCAGTAACCGGGACAGGGGCAATCAGCCCCAGCATTTT. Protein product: CASNRDRGNQPQHF. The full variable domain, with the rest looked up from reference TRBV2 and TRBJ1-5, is EPEVTQTPSHQVTQMGQEVILRCVPISNHLYFYWYRQILGQKVEFLVSFYNNEISEKSEIFDDQFSVERPDGSNFTLKIRSTKLEDSAMYFCASNRDRGNQPQHFGDGTRLSIL.

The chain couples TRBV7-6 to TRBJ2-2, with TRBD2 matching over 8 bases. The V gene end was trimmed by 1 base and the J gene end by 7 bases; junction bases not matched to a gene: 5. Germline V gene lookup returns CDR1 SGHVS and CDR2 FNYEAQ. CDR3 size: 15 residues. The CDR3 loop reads CASSLGREGLGELFF. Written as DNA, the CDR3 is TGTGCCAGCAGCTTAGGTCGGGAGGGCCTCGGGGAGCTGTTTTTT.

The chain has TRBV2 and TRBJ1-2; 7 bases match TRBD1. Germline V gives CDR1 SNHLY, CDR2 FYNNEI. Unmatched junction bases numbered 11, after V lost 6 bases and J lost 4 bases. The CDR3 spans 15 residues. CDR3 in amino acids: CASRTDRAPSYGYTF. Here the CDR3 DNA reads TGTGCCAGCAGGACAGACAGGGCCCCGTCCTATGGCTACACCTTC.

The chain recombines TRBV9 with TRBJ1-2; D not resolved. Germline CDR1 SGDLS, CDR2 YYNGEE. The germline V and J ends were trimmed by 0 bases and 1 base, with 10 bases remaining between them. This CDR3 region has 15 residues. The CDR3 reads CASSVALRSNYGYTF. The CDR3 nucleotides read TGTGCCAGCAGCGTAGCTCTTCGGAGTAACTATGGCTACACCTTC. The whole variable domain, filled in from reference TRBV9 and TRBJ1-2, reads DSGVTQTPKHLITATGQRVTLRCSPRSGDLSVYWYQQSLDQGLQFLIQYYNGEERAKGNILERFSAQQFPDLHSELNLSSLELGDSALYFCASSVALRSNYGYTFGSGTRLTVV.

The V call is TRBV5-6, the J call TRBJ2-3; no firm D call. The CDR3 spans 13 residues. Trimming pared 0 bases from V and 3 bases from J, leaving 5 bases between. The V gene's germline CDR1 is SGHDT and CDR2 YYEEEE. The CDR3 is CASSLAGTDTQYF. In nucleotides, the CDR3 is TGTGCCAGCAGCTTGGCCGGGACAGATACGCAGTATTTT.

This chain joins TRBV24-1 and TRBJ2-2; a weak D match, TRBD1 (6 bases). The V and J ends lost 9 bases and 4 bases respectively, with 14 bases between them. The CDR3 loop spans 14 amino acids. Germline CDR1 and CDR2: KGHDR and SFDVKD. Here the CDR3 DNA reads TGTGCCACCTCCACCGGGACATCCACCGGGGAGCTGTTTTTT. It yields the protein CATSTGTSTGELFF.

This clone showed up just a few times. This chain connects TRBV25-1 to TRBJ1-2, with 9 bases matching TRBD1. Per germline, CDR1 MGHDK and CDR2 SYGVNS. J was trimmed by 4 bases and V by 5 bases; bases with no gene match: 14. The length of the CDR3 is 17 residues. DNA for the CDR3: TGTGCCAGCAGTCAAGGGACAGGGAGGACCCTTAGCTATGGCTACACCTTC. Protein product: CASSQGTGRTLSYGYTF.

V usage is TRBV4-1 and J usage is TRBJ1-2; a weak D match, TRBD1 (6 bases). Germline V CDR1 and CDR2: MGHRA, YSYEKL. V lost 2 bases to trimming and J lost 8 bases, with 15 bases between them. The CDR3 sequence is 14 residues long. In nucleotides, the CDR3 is TGCGCCAGCAGCCAATTAATCCAGGGGCCGGGCTACACCTTC. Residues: CASSQLIQGPGYTF.

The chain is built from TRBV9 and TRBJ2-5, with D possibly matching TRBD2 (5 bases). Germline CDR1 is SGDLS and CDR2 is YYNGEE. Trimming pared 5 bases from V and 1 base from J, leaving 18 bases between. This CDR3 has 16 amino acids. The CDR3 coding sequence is TGTGCCAGCAGTGCCGGGGAGATGATGGGCCAAGAGACCCAGTACTTC. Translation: CASSAGEMMGQETQYF.

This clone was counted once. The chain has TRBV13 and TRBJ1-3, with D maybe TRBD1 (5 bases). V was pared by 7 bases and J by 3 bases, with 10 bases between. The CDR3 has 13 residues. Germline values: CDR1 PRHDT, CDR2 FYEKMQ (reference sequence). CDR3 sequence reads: CASTRGGGNTIYF. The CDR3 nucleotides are TGTGCCAGCACCCGGGGGGGTGGAAACACCATATATTTT.

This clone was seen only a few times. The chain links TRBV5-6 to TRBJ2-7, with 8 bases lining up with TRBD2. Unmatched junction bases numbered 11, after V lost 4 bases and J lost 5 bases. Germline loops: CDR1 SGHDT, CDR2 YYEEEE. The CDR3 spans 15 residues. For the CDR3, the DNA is TGTGCCAGCAGCGAGGGGACGGGAGGGCCTCACGAGCAGTACTTC. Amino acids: CASSEGTGGPHEQYF.

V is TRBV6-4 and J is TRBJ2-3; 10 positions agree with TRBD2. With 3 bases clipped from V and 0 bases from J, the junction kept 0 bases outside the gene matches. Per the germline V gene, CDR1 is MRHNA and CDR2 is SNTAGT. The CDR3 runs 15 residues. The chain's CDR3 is CASSEAGGSTDTQYF. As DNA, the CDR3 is TGTGCCAGCAGTGAAGCGGGAGGGAGCACAGATACGCAGTATTTT.

The DNA for the CDR3 is TGTGCCAGCACCCTCGGGGATGAGCAGTTCTTC. Amino acid sequence: CASTLGDEQFF. J is TRBJ2-1 and V is TRBV11-2; D is perhaps TRBD2 (5 bases). The V gene's germline CDR1 is SGHAT and CDR2 FQNNGV. The CDR3 is 11 amino acids. The V end lost 7 bases, the J end lost 8 bases, and 9 bases lay between the germline ends.

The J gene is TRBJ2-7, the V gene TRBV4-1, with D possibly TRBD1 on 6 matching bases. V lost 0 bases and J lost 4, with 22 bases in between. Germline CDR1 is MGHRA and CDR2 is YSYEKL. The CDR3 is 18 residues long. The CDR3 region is CASSQDLEGWTVLYEQYF. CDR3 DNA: TGCGCCAGCAGCCAAGATCTCGAAGGGTGGACAGTACTTTACGAGCAGTACTTC.

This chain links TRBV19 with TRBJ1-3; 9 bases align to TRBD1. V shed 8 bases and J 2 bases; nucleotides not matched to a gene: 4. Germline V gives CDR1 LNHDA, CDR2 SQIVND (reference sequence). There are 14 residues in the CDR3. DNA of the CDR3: TGTGCCAGTTCCTGGACAGGGGCTGGAAACACCATATATTTT. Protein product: CASSWTGAGNTIYF.

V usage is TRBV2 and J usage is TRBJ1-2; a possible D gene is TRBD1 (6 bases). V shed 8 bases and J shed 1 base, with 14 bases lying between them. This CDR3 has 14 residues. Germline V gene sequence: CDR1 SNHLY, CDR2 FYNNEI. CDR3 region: CASRKDRFNYGYTF. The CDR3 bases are TGTGCCAGCCGGAAGGACAGATTTAACTATGGCTACACCTTC.

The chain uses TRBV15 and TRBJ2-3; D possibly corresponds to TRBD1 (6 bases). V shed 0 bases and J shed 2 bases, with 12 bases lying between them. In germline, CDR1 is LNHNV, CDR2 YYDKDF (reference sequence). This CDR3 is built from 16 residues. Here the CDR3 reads CATSRDGGGLTDTQYF. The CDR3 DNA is TGTGCCACCAGCAGAGATGGGGGCGGACTCACAGATACGCAGTATTTT.

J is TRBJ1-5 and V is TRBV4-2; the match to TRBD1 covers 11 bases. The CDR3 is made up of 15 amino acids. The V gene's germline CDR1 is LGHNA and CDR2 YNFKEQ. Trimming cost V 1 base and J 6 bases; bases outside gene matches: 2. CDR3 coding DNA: TGTGCCAGCAGCCAAGGGGGACAGGGGGGTCAGCCCCAGCATTTT. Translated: CASSQGGQGGQPQHF.